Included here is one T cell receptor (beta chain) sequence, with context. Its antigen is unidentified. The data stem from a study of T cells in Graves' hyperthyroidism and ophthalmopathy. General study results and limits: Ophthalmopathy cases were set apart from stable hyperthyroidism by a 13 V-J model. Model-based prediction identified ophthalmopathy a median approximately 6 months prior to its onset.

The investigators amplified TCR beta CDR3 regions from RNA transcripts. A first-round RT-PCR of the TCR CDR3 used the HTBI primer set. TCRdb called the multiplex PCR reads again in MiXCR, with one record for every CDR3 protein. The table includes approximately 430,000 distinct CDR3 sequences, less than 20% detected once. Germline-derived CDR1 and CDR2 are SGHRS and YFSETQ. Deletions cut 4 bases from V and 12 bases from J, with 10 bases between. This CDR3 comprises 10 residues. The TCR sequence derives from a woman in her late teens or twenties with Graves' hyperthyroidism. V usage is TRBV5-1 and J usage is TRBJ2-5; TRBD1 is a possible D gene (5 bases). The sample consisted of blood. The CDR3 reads CASSPETEYF. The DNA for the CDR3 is TGCGCCAGCAGCCCAGAGACAGAGTACTTC.